Below are 6 T cell receptor beta chains sequenced from a single sample in a study of cytomegalovirus exposure and HLA in healthy donors. Primers for the PCR totalled 60 Vbeta and 13 Jbeta. The repertoire was sequenced with immunoSEQ multiplex PCR; TCRdb's copy has only in-frame clones and lacks some. The table lists more than 95,000 clones, roughly 77% of them singletons. Sequencing used PBMCs. The receptors originated from a woman aged 18-30 years in good health and CMV-seropositive.

The rearrangement links TRBV7-9 to TRBJ2-3; maybe TRBD1 (7 bases). The V gene's germline CDR1 is SEHNR and CDR2 FQNEAQ (reference sequence). The CDR3 spans 13 residues. Trimming cost V 5 bases and J 8 bases, with 14 bases left between them. CDR3 in amino acids: CASSGVQGGTQYF. CDR3 coding DNA: TGTGCCAGCAGCGGAGTTCAGGGGGGTACGCAGTATTTT.

The V and J genes are TRBV6-5 and TRBJ1-1, with D perhaps TRBD1 (5 bases). V was clipped by 2 bases and J by 10 bases, with 17 bases between them. Germline V gene sequence: CDR1 MNHEY, CDR2 SVGAGI. This CDR3 is 14 amino acids long. CDR3 residues: CASSYGSSRDRAFF. The CDR3 region has the DNA TGTGCCAGCAGTTACGGCTCATCCAGGGATCGAGCTTTCTTT.

Here the CDR3 reads CASSLGSGVTEAFF. DNA of the CDR3: TGTGCCAGCAGCTTAGGGTCGGGGGTCACTGAAGCTTTCTTT. V usage is TRBV7-9 and J usage is TRBJ1-1, with a weak D call TRBD1 (5 bases). Trimming removed 1 base from V and 4 bases from J, with 10 bases in between. Germline V gives CDR1 SEHNR, CDR2 FQNEAQ (reference sequence). CDR3 length equals 14 residues.

Of note for this clone: A junction end diverges from the germline sequence, so it may reflect a read error. The V call is TRBV7-9, the J call TRBJ2-2, with D uncertain. CDR3 length: 13 residues. Germline CDR1 and CDR2: SEHNR and FQNEAQ (reference sequence). The CDR3 sequence is CSSSFKNTGELFF. CDR3 DNA: TGTTCCAGCAGCTTCAAGAACACCGGGGAGCTGTTTTTT.

V usage is TRBV15 and J usage is TRBJ2-7; no reliable D call. The CDR3 runs 13 residues. Trimming cost V 5 bases and J 4 bases, with 12 bases left between them. The germline V gene encodes CDR1 LNHNV and CDR2 YYDKDF (reference sequence). The DNA of the CDR3 is TGTGCCACCAGCGTCGGTCCCTTTTACGAGCAGTACTTC. Amino acid sequence: CATSVGPFYEQYF.

In its sample, this clone was seen a few times. V usage is TRBV7-9 and J usage is TRBJ2-7, with TRBD1 matching 9 bases. J gave up 2 bases and V 4 bases, and 3 bases lay outside the gene matches. The CDR3 consists of 14 residues. Germline values: CDR1 SEHNR, CDR2 FQNEAQ (reference sequence). CDR3 nucleotides: TGTGCCAGCAGCTCTGGGGACAGGGCCTACGAGCAGTACTTC. Translating it yields CASSSGDRAYEQYF. Full variable domain (outside the CDR3, taken from reference TRBV7-9 and TRBJ2-7): DTGVSQNPRHKITKRGQNVTFRCDPISEHNRLYWYRQTLGQGPEFLTYFQNEAQLEKSRLLSDRFSAERPKGSFSTLEIQRTEQGDSAMYLCASSSGDRAYEQYFGPGTRLTVT.